This entry lists 13 T cell receptor beta chains sequenced from one sample in a study of CD8 T cells in Susac syndrome. With random hexamers, reverse transcription was performed on roughly 0.45 to 1 ug of RNA. TCRdb called the immunoSEQ multiplex PCR reads again in MiXCR, with one record for every CDR3 protein. The repertoire holds roughly 50,000 distinct CDR3 sequences, with around 93% as singletons. Material for sequencing was CD8+ T cells from PBMCs. Source of these receptors: a human donor in good health.

This chain joins TRBV19 and TRBJ1-1, with D tentatively TRBD1 (6 bases). V was cut by 7 bases and J by 0 bases, with 15 bases left in between. CDR3 size: 15 residues. Germline assignment: CDR1 LNHDA and CDR2 SQIVND (reference sequence). CDR3 amino acids: CASTPGGGLNTEAFF. DNA for the CDR3: TGTGCCAGTACCCCCGGCGGGGGCTTGAACACTGAAGCTTTCTTT.

V gene TRBV4-1 combines with J gene TRBJ2-7, with a possible D match to TRBD1 (5 bases). V was shortened by 4 bases and J by 2 bases, with 15 bases between the two germline ends. This CDR3 is 15 amino acids long. Germline V gene lookup returns CDR1 MGHRA and CDR2 YSYEKL. DNA for the CDR3: TGCGCCAGCAGCCTAAATCGGAACAGGACCTACGAGCAGTACTTC. This sequence encodes CASSLNRNRTYEQYF.

Written as DNA, the CDR3 is TGTGCCAGCAGCACCCAGACTAGCGGCCCGTACCAAGAGACCCAGTACTTC. Protein: CASSTQTSGPYQETQYF. The genes are TRBV7-2 and TRBJ2-5; 9 nucleotides align to TRBD2. Germline V CDR1 and CDR2: SGHTA, FQGNSA. This CDR3 has 17 residues. V gave up 5 bases and J gave up 0 bases; unmatched junction bases: 10.

This clonotype was recorded a few times. This chain links TRBV19 with TRBJ2-7; 9 positions match TRBD2. The CDR3 has 13 residues. In germline, CDR1 is LNHDA, CDR2 SQIVND (reference sequence). V dropped 3 bases and J dropped 4; count of bases not matched to a gene: 1. CDR3 protein: CASSITSGYEQYF. CDR3 nucleotide sequence: TGTGCCAGTAGTATCACTAGCGGGTACGAGCAGTACTTC.

The chain has TRBV19 and TRBJ2-7; TRBD2 agrees at 11 bases. CDR3 length: 16 amino acids. The germline CDR1 and CDR2 sequences are LNHDA and SQIVND (reference sequence). V gave up 4 bases and J gave up 0 bases; unmatched junction bases: 5. The CDR3 loop reads CASSTRLAGISYEQYF. CDR3 nucleotides: TGTGCCAGTAGTACCCGACTAGCGGGGATCTCCTACGAGCAGTACTTC.

The chain joins TRBV5-6 to TRBJ2-1; the match to TRBD2 covers 10 bases. V dropped 0 bases and J dropped 4; count of bases not matched to a gene: 7. This CDR3 comprises 17 residues. CDR1 is SGHDT, CDR2 YYEEEE, per germline. The CDR3 loop is CASSLELAGGPYNEQFF. Here the CDR3 DNA reads TGTGCCAGCAGCTTGGAGTTAGCGGGAGGTCCGTACAATGAGCAGTTCTTC.

This clonotype was picked up one time. The gene calls are TRBV29-1 and TRBJ2-7; the match to TRBD1 covers 11 bases. In germline, CDR1 is SQVTM, CDR2 ANQGSEA. CDR3 length: 15 amino acids. The J segment lost 7 bases and the V segment lost 1 base, leaving 9 bases of the junction unmatched. The CDR3 loop reads CSVEGGGQGEKEQYF. CDR3 DNA: TGCAGCGTTGAAGGGGGGGGACAGGGGGAGAAGGAGCAGTACTTC.

The V call is TRBV7-2, the J call TRBJ1-1; D unclear. Trimming took 6 bases from V and 8 from J, leaving 16 bases between them. Germline V gene data show CDR1 as SGHTA and CDR2 as FQGNSA. This CDR3 has 13 amino acids. CDR3 sequence (DNA): TGTGCCAGCAGTCCAACCTCAGTGTTAGAAGCTTTCTTT. Translating it yields CASSPTSVLEAFF. The whole variable domain, filled in from reference TRBV7-2 and TRBJ1-1, reads GAGVSQSPSNKVTEKGKDVELRCDPISGHTALYWYRQSLGQGLEFLIYFQGNSAPDKSGLPSDRFSAERTGGSVSTLTIQRTQQEDSAVYLCASSPTSVLEAFFGQGTRLTVV.

CDR3 region: CASSYSGEGGGELFF. As DNA, the CDR3 is TGTGCCAGCAGTTACTCAGGGGAGGGAGGCGGGGAGCTGTTTTTT. The gene calls are TRBV11-2 and TRBJ2-2; D perhaps matches TRBD2 (7 bases). The germline gives CDR1 SGHAT, CDR2 FQNNGV. The ends were cut back, 6 bases at V and 7 bases at J, with 18 bases in the middle. This CDR3 spans 15 amino acids.

The chain links TRBV3-1 to TRBJ1-2; 12 bases fit TRBD1. The ends lost 4 bases at V and 4 bases at J; junction bases unmatched: 10. From germline, CDR1 is LGHDT and CDR2 YNNKEL (reference sequence). The CDR3 loop spans 17 amino acids. CDR3 loop: CASSPTAGTGGIYGYTF. The CDR3 nucleotides read TGTGCCAGCAGCCCGACCGCCGGGACAGGGGGCATCTATGGCTACACCTTC.

The CDR3 bases are TGTGCCAGCAGTCCAGCGACAGGACCTTCATACAATGAGCAGTTCTTC. Protein: CASSPATGPSYNEQFF. This sequence joins TRBV7-9 and TRBJ2-1, with D possibly matching TRBD1 (6 bases). The CDR3 totals 16 residues. From germline, CDR1 is SEHNR and CDR2 FQNEAQ (reference sequence). V lost 6 bases to trimming and J lost 4 bases, with 19 bases between them.

The chain is built from TRBV30 and TRBJ2-1; 11 bases are a match to TRBD2. Unmatched junction bases numbered 3, after V lost 4 bases and J lost 7 bases. CDR1 and CDR2 (germline): GTSNPN, SVGIG (reference sequence). The CDR3 is 13 amino acids. CDR3 amino acids: CAWNLAGGNEQFF. CDR3 bases: TGTGCCTGGAATCTAGCGGGAGGTAATGAGCAGTTCTTC. Combining the CDR3 with reference TRBV30 and TRBJ2-1 gives the whole variable domain SQTIHQWPATLVQPVGSPLSLECTVEGTSNPNLYWYRQAAGRGLQLLFYSVGIGQISSEVPQNLSASRPQDRQFILSSKKLLLSDSGFYLCAWNLAGGNEQFFGPGTRLTVL.

This chain uses TRBV7-9 with TRBJ2-7; 11 bases line up with TRBD2. CDR3 length equals 14 residues. V trimming: 7 bases; J trimming: 3 bases; junction bases outside the gene matches: 5. Germline V gene lookup returns CDR1 SEHNR and CDR2 FQNEAQ (reference sequence). As DNA, the CDR3 is TGTGCCAGCACCCCTAGCGGGAGGTACTACGAGCAGTACTTC. Amino acid sequence: CASTPSGRYYEQYF.